The 21 T cell receptor beta chains below come from one sample, sequenced in a study of T cells in Graves' hyperthyroidism and ophthalmopathy. It was RNA transcripts that yielded the amplified TCR beta CDR3 regions. The HTBI set primed first-round TCR CDR3 RT-PCR. TCRdb ran MiXCR on the multiplex PCR reads and lists one entry per CDR3 protein. This sample has 600,000 to 750,000 distinct CDR3 sequences, with roughly a sixth found just once. Specimen: blood. Receptors originate from a man between 50 and 59 years old with Graves' hyperthyroidism.

This clonotype has only a few counts. The genes are TRBV7-9 and TRBJ2-5, with D maybe TRBD1 (7 bases). The germline V gene has CDR1 SEHNR and CDR2 FQNEAQ (reference sequence). The CDR3 runs to 15 residues. Trimming took off 8 bases at V and 4 bases at J, with 20 bases between the two ends. For the CDR3, the DNA is TGTGCCAGCCGATGGGCGGCAGGGGGGAGAGAGACCCAGTACTTC. Its translation is CASRWAAGGRETQYF.

This sequence joins TRBV20-1 and TRBJ1-1; possibly TRBD1 for D (5 bases). V was pared by 1 base and J by 4 bases, with 10 bases between. The CDR3 is 13 amino acids. Per the germline V gene, CDR1 is DFQATT and CDR2 is SNEGSKA (reference sequence). The CDR3 DNA is TGCAGTGCTAGAGTTGGGACGTCCACTGAAGCTTTCTTT. Protein sequence: CSARVGTSTEAFF.

This clonotype appeared a few times. The J gene is TRBJ2-7, the V gene TRBV11-2; 12 nucleotides align to TRBD2. Germline trimming cut 1 base from V and 3 bases from J; bases unmatched to any gene: 16. CDR1 and CDR2 from the germline V gene are SGHAT and FQNNGV. The CDR3 has 20 residues. The DNA of the CDR3 is TGTGCCAGCAGCTTAGCAAGTGGACTAGCGGGAAGAAGGTGGATCTACGAGCAGTACTTC. Amino acid sequence: CASSLASGLAGRRWIYEQYF.

This clonotype has ten or more counts. The rearrangement joins TRBV3-1 to TRBJ1-2; no clear D gene. V was trimmed by 4 bases and J by 2 bases, leaving 5 bases between them. Germline V gene sequence: CDR1 LGHDT, CDR2 YNNKEL (reference sequence). This CDR3 comprises 12 residues. The CDR3 loop reads CASSRENYGYTF. The CDR3 region has the DNA TGTGCCAGCAGCCGGGAGAACTATGGCTACACCTTC.

This clonotype was detected a few times. The chain couples TRBV29-1 to TRBJ2-7; D possibly matches TRBD1 or TRBD2 (6 bases each). Germline lookup yields CDR1 SQVTM and CDR2 ANQGSEA. The V end was cut by 6 bases, the J end by 2 bases, with 11 bases between. The CDR3 is made up of 12 amino acids. The CDR3 loop reads CSVRDTTYEQYF. The CDR3 DNA sequence: TGCAGCGTGCGGGACACCACCTACGAGCAGTACTTC.

In its sample, this clonotype was seen many times. V is TRBV30 and J is TRBJ2-5; TRBD2 might be the D (5 bases). V was pared by 2 bases and J by 2 bases, with 6 bases between. Germline V gene data show CDR1 as GTSNPN and CDR2 as SVGIG (reference sequence). The CDR3 consists of 12 residues. The CDR3 sequence: CAWSRGQETQYF. As DNA, the CDR3 is TGTGCCTGGAGTAGAGGGCAAGAGACCCAGTACTTC.

The chain combines TRBV4-2 with TRBJ2-1, with D uncertain. Germline CDR1 reads LGHNA; CDR2 reads YNFKEQ. Trimming removed 8 bases from V and 7 bases from J, with 9 bases in between. This CDR3 is built from 11 residues. The CDR3 loop is CASGARNEQFF. The CDR3 nucleotides read TGTGCCAGCGGAGCGAGAAATGAGCAGTTCTTC.

This clonotype has just a few counts. This chain uses TRBV4-1 with TRBJ2-7; D not resolved. V was pared by 2 bases and J by 5 bases, with 16 bases between. This CDR3 comprises 15 residues. Per germline, CDR1 MGHRA and CDR2 YSYEKL. This chain's CDR3 is CASSQLQSAVHEQYF. As DNA, the CDR3 is TGCGCCAGCAGCCAACTACAGAGCGCCGTCCACGAGCAGTACTTC.

This clonotype came up many times. The chain combines TRBV27 with TRBJ1-1, with D possibly TRBD1 on 5 matching bases. The CDR3 runs to 17 residues. Trimming pared 5 bases from V and 0 bases from J, leaving 19 bases between. Germline V lookup: CDR1 MNHEY, CDR2 SMNVEV (reference sequence). The CDR3 here is CASSPLGLQGLNTEAFF. The CDR3 region has the DNA TGTGCCAGCAGTCCCCTCGGATTGCAGGGCCTGAACACTGAAGCTTTCTTT.

This clonotype was observed many times. The chain uses TRBV20-1 and TRBJ1-6; possible D gene TRBD1, 6 bases. Looked up from germline, CDR1 is DFQATT and CDR2 is SNEGSKA (reference sequence). The CDR3 loop spans 15 amino acids. With 6 bases removed from V and 8 bases from J, the gap between germline ends came to 20 bases. The CDR3 DNA reads as TGCAGTGCGAAAGGGCAAAGGGGGAGATATTCACCCCTCCACTTT. Protein sequence: CSAKGQRGRYSPLHF.

This sequence joins TRBV19 and TRBJ1-1; a weak D match, TRBD1 (5 bases). The CDR3 runs 15 residues. CDR1 and CDR2 (germline): LNHDA, SQIVND (reference sequence). The V end lost 5 bases, the J end lost 0 bases, and 13 bases lay between the germline ends. CDR3: CASSVPGRLNTEAFF. The DNA of the CDR3 is TGTGCCAGTAGTGTCCCGGGACGGCTGAACACTGAAGCTTTCTTT.

Many counts were recorded for this clonotype. The chain joins TRBV27 to TRBJ1-1; tentatively, D is TRBD1 (5 bases). Germline values: CDR1 MNHEY, CDR2 SMNVEV (reference sequence). V was shortened by 2 bases and J by 6 bases, with 22 bases between the two germline ends. The CDR3 spans 17 residues. The CDR3 DNA is TGTGCCAGCAGTTTAAGCACACGGGGAGGGGAAGGTGCTGAAGCTTTCTTT. Encoded protein: CASSLSTRGGEGAEAFF.

The chain couples TRBV27 to TRBJ2-2, with D possibly matching TRBD2 (6 bases). The germline V gene encodes CDR1 MNHEY and CDR2 SMNVEV (reference sequence). This CDR3 comprises 13 residues. V was trimmed by 5 bases and J by 5 bases, leaving 9 bases between them. CDR3 DNA sequence: TGTGCCAGCAGTCGACTAGAGACCGGGGAGCTGTTTTTT. Protein product: CASSRLETGELFF.

This clonotype was observed at least ten times. The V and J genes are TRBV9 and TRBJ2-1; TRBD2 agrees at 9 bases. The V gene's germline CDR1 is SGDLS and CDR2 YYNGEE. The CDR3 runs 16 residues. The V and J ends lost 4 bases and 1 base, in that order; junction bases with no gene match: 6. The CDR3 is CASSPVAGVSYNEQFF. DNA for the CDR3: TGTGCCAGCAGCCCAGTAGCGGGAGTATCCTACAATGAGCAGTTCTTC.

This clonotype was seen at least ten times. The rearrangement links TRBV28 to TRBJ1-5, with D perhaps TRBD1 (5 bases). Germline V gene lookup returns CDR1 MDHEN and CDR2 SYDVKM. The V gene lost 3 bases and the J gene lost 3 bases, with 12 bases spanning the gap. CDR3 size: 15 residues. CDR3 sequence: CASSLTVLINQPQHF. The CDR3 DNA reads TGTGCCAGCAGTTTGACAGTATTAATCAATCAGCCCCAGCATTTT. The entire variable domain, with the rest obtained from reference TRBV28 and TRBJ1-5, is as follows: DVKVTQSSRYLVKRTGEKVFLECVQDMDHENMFWYRQDPGLGLRLIYFSYDVKMKEKGDIPEGYSVSREKKERFSLILESASTNQTSMYLCASSLTVLINQPQHFGDGTRLSIL.

Ten or more counts support this clonotype. V usage is TRBV5-1 and J usage is TRBJ1-2; D unclear. The CDR3 spans 11 residues. CDR1 is SGHRS, CDR2 YFSETQ, per germline. V lost 5 bases, J lost 2 bases, and 4 bases lay in between. DNA of the CDR3: TGCGCCAGCAGTAACAACTATGGCTACACCTTC. This gives the protein CASSNNYGYTF.

This clonotype was found many times. The chain joins TRBV9 to TRBJ2-7, with no clear D. The germline V gene encodes CDR1 SGDLS and CDR2 YYNGEE. This CDR3 region has 13 residues. Between the trimmed V and J ends, which lost 4 bases and 2 bases, there was a span of 10 bases. The CDR3 region has the DNA TGTGCCAGCAGCCCTCGTGGGGCCTACGAGCAGTACTTC. This encodes CASSPRGAYEQYF.

This clonotype was counted a few times. This chain joins TRBV13 and TRBJ2-1; TRBD1 or TRBD2 may be the D gene (6 bases each). Germline V lookup: CDR1 PRHDT, CDR2 FYEKMQ (reference sequence). The CDR3 loop spans 16 amino acids. With 0 bases removed from V and 2 bases from J, the gap between germline ends came to 11 bases. The CDR3 DNA sequence: TGTGCCAGCAGCTTAGGTGGGGGGCTCACCTACAATGAGCAGTTCTTC. Protein: CASSLGGGLTYNEQFF.

This clonotype was counted ten times or more. This chain links TRBV27 with TRBJ2-7; 7 positions agree with TRBD2. The CDR3 runs to 17 residues. Germline V lookup: CDR1 MNHEY, CDR2 SMNVEV (reference sequence). The V and J ends lost 9 bases and 5 bases, in that order; junction bases with no gene match: 22. In DNA, the CDR3 is TGTGCCAGTCGAAGTCCTTGGGGGGAGGGCCTGGCGGACGAGCAGTACTTC. Translation: CASRSPWGEGLADEQYF.

This clonotype has a count of ten or more. The rearrangement uses TRBV30 and TRBJ2-7; 9 bases match TRBD1. The CDR3 has 13 amino acids. The germline V gene has CDR1 GTSNPN and CDR2 SVGIG (reference sequence). Trimming removed 4 bases from V and 3 bases from J; junction bases left unmatched: 4. Written as DNA, the CDR3 is TGTGCCTGGACGGACAGGGGATTCTACGAGCAGTACTTC. It is translated as CAWTDRGFYEQYF.

This chain uses TRBV11-2 with TRBJ2-7, with D maybe TRBD1 (6 bases). The CDR3 totals 15 residues. Germline V gene lookup returns CDR1 SGHAT and CDR2 FQNNGV. V lost 1 base to trimming and J lost 2 bases, with 12 bases between them. The CDR3 reads CASSLVGGSTYEQYF. CDR3 DNA sequence: TGTGCCAGCAGCTTAGTAGGGGGATCAACCTACGAGCAGTACTTC. The full variable domain, completed using reference TRBV11-2 and TRBJ2-7, is EAGVAQSPRYKIIEKRQSVAFWCNPISGHATLYWYQQILGQGPKLLIQFQNNGVVDDSQLPKDRFSAERLKGVDSTLKIQPAKLEDSAVYLCASSLVGGSTYEQYFGPGTRLTVT.